This T cell receptor beta chain was recorded in a study of blood T cell repertoires in COVID-19. The wider study: Acute and convalescent COVID-19 samples came from the United States, Italy and Spain.

CDR3 length: 14 residues. The V segment lost 5 bases and the J segment 5 bases; nucleotides outside the gene matches: 9. Germline V gives CDR1 SGHDT, CDR2 YYEEEE. Using immunoSEQ multiplex PCR, the repertoire was profiled, and TCRdb retains in-frame clones only, with some absent. The table has around 95,000 clones, approximately 91% seen once; the top ten hold approximately 2%. The sequence was collected from a middle-aged man with active COVID-19. The material sequenced was peripheral blood. The chain has TRBV5-6 and TRBJ1-2; 7 bases are shared with TRBD1. This CDR3 reads CASSRTGQMYGYTF. CDR3 DNA: TGTGCCAGCAGTAGGACAGGCCAAATGTATGGCTACACCTTC.